This T cell receptor beta chain was sequenced during a study of beta chain features in type 1 diabetes. Study-wide points: Sequencing from cDNA could over-represent high-TCR-expressing cells. Type 1 diabetes patients showed fewer insertions and more deletions at VDJ junctions.

The germline V gene has CDR1 SGDLS and CDR2 YYNGEE. CDR3 size: 13 residues. V lost 4 bases to trimming and J lost 3 bases; unmatched junction nucleotides: 3. Expressed TCRB transcripts were sequenced after all isolated RNA was converted to cDNA. Roughly 3.5 million reads per sample on average were obtained from naive, central memory and regulatory T cell samples. Sequencing was performed with immunoSEQ multiplex PCR; in TCRdb, only in-frame clones are kept and a portion is missing. The table lists 250,000 to 300,000 clones, about 8.5% of them singletons. A heparinised blood draw that averaged about 0.11 L was obtained once from each donor. Remarks on this clone: What it binds is unknown.

The sequence came from a woman younger than 30 in good health. The J gene is TRBJ2-7, the V gene TRBV9; the match to TRBD1 covers 8 bases. The sample was central memory CD4+ T cells from blood. Here the CDR3 reads CASSLQGGYEQYF. The CDR3 DNA sequence: TGTGCCAGCAGCCTACAGGGGGGCTACGAGCAGTACTTC.